This TCR beta chain originates from a study of cytomegalovirus exposure and HLA in healthy donors. Study overall: Earlier, about 180 million T cells were analyzed, and more than 100 million unique TCR beta sequences were found among them. Study-wide points: Roughly even sequencing depth across donors was the assumption behind the presence/absence analyses.

Comment on this clone: Its matching antigen is unknown.

The PCR employed 60 Vbeta primers together with 13 Jbeta primers. Assay used: immunoSEQ multiplex PCR; TCRdb lists only in-frame clones, some missing. The table lists 190,000 or so clones, about four fifths of them singletons, with 10% in the top ten. CDR1 is SNHLY, CDR2 FYNNEI, per germline. The CDR3 consists of 13 residues. The V and J ends lost 4 bases and 5 bases respectively, with 11 bases between them. This TCR was sampled from a woman in her forties or fifties in good health and CMV-seropositive. The rearrangement joins TRBV2 to TRBJ1-1; no clear D gene. Sequencing was carried out using PBMCs. CDR3 sequence reads: CASSGGRRTEAFF. The CDR3 nucleotides read TGTGCCAGCAGTGGAGGGAGACGGACTGAAGCTTTCTTT. Full variable domain (outside the CDR3, taken from reference TRBV2 and TRBJ1-1): EPEVTQTPSHQVTQMGQEVILRCVPISNHLYFYWYRQILGQKVEFLVSFYNNEISEKSEIFDDQFSVERPDGSNFTLKIRSTKLEDSAMYFCASSGGRRTEAFFGQGTRLTVV.